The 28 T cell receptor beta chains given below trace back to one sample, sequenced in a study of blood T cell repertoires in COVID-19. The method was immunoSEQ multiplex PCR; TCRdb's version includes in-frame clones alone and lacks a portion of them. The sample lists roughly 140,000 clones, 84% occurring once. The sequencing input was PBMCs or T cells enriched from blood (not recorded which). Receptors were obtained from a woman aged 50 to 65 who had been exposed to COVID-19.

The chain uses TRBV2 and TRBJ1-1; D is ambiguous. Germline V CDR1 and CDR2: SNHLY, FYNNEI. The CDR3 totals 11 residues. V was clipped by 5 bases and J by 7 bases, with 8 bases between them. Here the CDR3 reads CASSTENEAFF. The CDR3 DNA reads TGTGCCAGCAGTACTGAGAATGAAGCTTTCTTT.

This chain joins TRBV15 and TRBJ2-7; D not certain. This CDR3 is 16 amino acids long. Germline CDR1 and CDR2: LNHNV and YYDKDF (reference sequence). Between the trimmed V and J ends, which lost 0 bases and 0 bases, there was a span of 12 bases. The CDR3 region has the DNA TGTGCCACCAGCAGAGATCTGTCACTTAGCTCCTACGAGCAGTACTTC. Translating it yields CATSRDLSLSSYEQYF.

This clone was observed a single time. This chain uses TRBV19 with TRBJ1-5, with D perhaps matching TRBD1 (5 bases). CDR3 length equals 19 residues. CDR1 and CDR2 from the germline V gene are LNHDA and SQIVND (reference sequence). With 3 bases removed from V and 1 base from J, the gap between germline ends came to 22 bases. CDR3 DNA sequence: TGTGCCAGTAGTATGGCCCGGGGGGGGTTTGGCCGAAGCAATCAGCCCCAGCATTTT. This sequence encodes CASSMARGGFGRSNQPQHF.

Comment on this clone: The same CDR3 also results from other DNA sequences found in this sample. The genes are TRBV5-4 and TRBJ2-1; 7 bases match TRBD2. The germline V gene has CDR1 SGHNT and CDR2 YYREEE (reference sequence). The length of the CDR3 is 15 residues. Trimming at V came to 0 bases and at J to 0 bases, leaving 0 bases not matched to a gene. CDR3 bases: TGTGCCAGCAGCTTGGGGGGGGGCTCCTACAATGAGCAGTTCTTC. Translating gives CASSLGGGSYNEQFF.

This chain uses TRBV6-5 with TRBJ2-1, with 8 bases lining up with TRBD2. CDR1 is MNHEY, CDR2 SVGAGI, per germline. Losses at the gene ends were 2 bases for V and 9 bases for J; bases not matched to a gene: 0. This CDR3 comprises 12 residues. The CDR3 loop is CASSYAGGEQFF. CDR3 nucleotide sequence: TGTGCCAGCAGTTACGCGGGGGGTGAGCAGTTCTTC.

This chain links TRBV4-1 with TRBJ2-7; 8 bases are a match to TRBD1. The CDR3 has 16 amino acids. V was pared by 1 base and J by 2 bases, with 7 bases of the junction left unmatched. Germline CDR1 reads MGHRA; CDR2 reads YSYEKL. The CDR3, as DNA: TGCGCCAGCAGCCAAGGTCCGGGCAGGGGGCCCTACGAGCAGTACTTC. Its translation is CASSQGPGRGPYEQYF.

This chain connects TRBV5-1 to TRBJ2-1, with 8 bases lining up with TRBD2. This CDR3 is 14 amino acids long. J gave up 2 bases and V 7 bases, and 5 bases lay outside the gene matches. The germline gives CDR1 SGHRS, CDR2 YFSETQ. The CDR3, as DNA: TGCGCCAGCGCCCGGGGGGGGCCCTACAATGAGCAGTTCTTC. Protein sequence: CASARGGPYNEQFF.

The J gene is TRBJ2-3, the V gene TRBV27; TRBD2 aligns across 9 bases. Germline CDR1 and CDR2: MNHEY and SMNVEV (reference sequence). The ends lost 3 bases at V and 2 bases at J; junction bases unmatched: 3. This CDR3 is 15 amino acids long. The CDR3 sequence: CASSLRLADTDTQYF. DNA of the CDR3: TGTGCCAGCAGTTTGAGACTAGCGGACACAGATACGCAGTATTTT.

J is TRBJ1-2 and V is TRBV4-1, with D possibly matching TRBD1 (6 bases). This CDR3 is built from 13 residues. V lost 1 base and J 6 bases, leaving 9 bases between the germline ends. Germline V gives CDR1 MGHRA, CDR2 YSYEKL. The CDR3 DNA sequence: TGCGCCAGCAGCCAAGCGACAGGAAATGGCTACACCTTC. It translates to CASSQATGNGYTF.

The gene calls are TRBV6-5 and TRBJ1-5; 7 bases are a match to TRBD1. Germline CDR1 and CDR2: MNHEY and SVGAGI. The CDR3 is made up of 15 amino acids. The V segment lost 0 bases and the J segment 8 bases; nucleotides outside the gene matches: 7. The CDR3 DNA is TGTGCCAGCAGTTACTCGACAGGGACCTTGGAGCCCCAGCATTTT. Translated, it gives CASSYSTGTLEPQHF.

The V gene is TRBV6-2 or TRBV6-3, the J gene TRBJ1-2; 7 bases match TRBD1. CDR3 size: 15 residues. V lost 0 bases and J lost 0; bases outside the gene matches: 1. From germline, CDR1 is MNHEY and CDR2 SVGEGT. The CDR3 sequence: CASSYSTGSNYGYTF. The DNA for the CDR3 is TGTGCCAGCAGTTACTCGACAGGGTCTAACTATGGCTACACCTTC.

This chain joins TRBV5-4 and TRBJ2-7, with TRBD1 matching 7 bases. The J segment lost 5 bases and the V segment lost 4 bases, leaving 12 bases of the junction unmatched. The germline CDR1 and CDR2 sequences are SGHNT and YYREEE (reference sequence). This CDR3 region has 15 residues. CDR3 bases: TGTGCCAGCAGCCGACAGGGAGCTGGGTCTCACGAGCAGTACTTC. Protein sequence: CASSRQGAGSHEQYF.

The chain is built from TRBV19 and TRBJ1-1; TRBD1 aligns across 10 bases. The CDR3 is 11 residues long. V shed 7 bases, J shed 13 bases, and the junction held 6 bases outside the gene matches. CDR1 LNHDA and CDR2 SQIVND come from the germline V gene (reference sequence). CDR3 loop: CASKARDRGFF. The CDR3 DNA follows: TGTGCCAGTAAGGCCCGGGACAGGGGTTTCTTT.

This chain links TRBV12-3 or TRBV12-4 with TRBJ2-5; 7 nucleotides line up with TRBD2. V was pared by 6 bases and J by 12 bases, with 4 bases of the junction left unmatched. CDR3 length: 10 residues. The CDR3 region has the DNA TGTGCCAGCAGCAAAGGACTAGAGTACTTC. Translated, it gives CASSKGLEYF.

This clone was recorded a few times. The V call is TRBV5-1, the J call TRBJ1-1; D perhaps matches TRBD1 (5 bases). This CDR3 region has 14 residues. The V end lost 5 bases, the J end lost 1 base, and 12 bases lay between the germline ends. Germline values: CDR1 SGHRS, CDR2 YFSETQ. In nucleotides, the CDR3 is TGCGCCAGCAGACACCCCGGACAGAACACTGAAGCTTTCTTT. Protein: CASRHPGQNTEAFF.

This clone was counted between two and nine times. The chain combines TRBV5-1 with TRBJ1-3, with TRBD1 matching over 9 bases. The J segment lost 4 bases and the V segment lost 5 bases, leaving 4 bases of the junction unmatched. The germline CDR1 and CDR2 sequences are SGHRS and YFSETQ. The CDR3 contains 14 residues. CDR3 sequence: CASSLTGGGNTIYF. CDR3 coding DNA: TGCGCCAGCAGTTTAACAGGGGGCGGAAACACCATATATTTT. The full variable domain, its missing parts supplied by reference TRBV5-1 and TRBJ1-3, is KAGVTQTPRYLIKTRGQQVTLSCSPISGHRSVSWYQQTPGQGLQFLFEYFSETQRNKGNFPGRFSGRQFSNSRSEMNVSTLELGDSALYLCASSLTGGGNTIYFGEGSWLTVV.

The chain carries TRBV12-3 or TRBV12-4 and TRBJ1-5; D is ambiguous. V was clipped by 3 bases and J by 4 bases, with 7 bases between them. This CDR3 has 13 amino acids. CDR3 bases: TGTGCCAGCAGTTTGGGCTTAAATCAGCCCCAGCATTTT. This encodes CASSLGLNQPQHF.

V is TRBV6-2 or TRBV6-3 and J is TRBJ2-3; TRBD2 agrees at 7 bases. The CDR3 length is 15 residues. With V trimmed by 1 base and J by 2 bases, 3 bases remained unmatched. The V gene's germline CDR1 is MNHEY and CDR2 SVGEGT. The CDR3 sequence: CASSYWEGNTDTQYF. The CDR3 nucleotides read TGTGCCAGCAGTTACTGGGAGGGGAACACAGATACGCAGTATTTT.

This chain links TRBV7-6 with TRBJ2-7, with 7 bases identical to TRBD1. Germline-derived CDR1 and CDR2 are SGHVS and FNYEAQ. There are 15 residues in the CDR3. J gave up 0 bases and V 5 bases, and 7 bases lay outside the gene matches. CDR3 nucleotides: TGTGCCAGCAGCCCACAGGGGACGAGCTCCTACGAGCAGTACTTC. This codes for CASSPQGTSSYEQYF. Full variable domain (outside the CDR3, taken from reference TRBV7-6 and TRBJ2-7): GAGVSQSPRYKVTKRGQDVALRCDPISGHVSLYWYRQALGQGPEFLTYFNYEAQQDKSGLPNDRFSAERPEGSISTLTIQRTEQRDSAMYRCASSPQGTSSYEQYFGPGTRLTVT.

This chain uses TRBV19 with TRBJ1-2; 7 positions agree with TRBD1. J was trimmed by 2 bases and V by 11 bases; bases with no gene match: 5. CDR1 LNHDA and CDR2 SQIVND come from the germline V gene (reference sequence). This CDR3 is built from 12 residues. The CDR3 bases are TGTGCCGGACGACAGGGAAACTATGGCTACACCTTC. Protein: CAGRQGNYGYTF.

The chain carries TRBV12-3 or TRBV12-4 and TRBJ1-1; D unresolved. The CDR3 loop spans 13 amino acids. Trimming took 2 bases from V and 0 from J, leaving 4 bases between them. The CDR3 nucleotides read TGTGCCAGCAGTTTACGAGTGAACACTGAAGCTTTCTTT. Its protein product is CASSLRVNTEAFF.

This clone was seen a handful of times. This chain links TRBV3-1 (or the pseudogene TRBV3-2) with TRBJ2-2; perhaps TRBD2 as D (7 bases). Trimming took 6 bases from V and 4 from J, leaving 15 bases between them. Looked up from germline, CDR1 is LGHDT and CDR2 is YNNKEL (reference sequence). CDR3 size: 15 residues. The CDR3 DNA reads TGTGCCAGCAGGTCCCGGGGGGCCAGCACCGGGGAGCTGTTTTTT. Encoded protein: CASRSRGASTGELFF.

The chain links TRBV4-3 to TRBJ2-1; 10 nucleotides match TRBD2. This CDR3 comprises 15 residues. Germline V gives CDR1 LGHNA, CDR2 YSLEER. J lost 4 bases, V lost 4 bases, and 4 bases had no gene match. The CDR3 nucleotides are TGCGCCAGCAGCCCAGGACTAGCGGTATACAATGAGCAGTTCTTC. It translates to CASSPGLAVYNEQFF.

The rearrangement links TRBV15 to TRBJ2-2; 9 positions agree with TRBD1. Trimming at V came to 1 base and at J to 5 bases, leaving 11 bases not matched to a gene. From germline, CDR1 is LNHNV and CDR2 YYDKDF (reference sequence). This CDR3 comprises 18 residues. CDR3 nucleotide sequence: TGTGCCACCAGCAGAGTAGGGGGACAGGGCCGGGGAACCGGGGAGCTGTTTTTT. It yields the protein CATSRVGGQGRGTGELFF.

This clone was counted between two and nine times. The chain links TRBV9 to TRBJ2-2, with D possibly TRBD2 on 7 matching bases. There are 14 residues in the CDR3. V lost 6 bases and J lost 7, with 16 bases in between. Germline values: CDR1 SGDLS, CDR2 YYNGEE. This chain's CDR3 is CASTSGGLSGELFF. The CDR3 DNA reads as TGTGCCAGCACCTCCGGGGGGCTGAGCGGGGAGCTGTTTTTT. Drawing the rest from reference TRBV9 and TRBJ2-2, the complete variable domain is DSGVTQTPKHLITATGQRVTLRCSPRSGDLSVYWYQQSLDQGLQFLIQYYNGEERAKGNILERFSAQQFPDLHSELNLSSLELGDSALYFCASTSGGLSGELFFGEGSRLTVL.

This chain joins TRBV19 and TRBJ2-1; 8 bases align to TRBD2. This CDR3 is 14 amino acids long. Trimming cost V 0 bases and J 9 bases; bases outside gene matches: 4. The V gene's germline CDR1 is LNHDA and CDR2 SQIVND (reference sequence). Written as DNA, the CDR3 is TGTGCCAGTAGTATAGACCCAAGCGGGGGTGAGCAGTTCTTC. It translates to CASSIDPSGGEQFF.

CDR3 sequence (DNA): TGTGCCGCAGGAAACTATGGCTACACCTTC. It specifies CAAGNYGYTF. The genes are TRBV12-3 or TRBV12-4 and TRBJ1-2, with no clear D. The CDR3 spans 10 residues. The germline V and J ends were trimmed by 11 bases and 2 bases, with 6 bases remaining between them.

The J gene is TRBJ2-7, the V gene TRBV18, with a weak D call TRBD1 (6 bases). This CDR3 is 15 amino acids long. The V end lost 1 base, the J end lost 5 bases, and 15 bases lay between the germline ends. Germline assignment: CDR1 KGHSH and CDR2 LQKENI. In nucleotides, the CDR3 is TGTGCCAGCTCACCACTTGGGCAGGGGTCCCACGAGCAGTACTTC. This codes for CASSPLGQGSHEQYF.